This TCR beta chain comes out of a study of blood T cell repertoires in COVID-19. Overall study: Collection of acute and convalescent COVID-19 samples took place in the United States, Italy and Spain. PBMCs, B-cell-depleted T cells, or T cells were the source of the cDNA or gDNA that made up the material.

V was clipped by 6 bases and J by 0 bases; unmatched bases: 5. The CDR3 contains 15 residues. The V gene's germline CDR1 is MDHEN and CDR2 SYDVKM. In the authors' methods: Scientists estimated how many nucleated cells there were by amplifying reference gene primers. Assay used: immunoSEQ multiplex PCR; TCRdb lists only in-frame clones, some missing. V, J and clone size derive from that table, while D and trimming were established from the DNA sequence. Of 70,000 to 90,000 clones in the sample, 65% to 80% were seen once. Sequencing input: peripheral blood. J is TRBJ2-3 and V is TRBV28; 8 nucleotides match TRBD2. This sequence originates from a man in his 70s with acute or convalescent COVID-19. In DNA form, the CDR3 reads TGTGCCAGCAGAACCGGGGGGGCTAGCACAGATACGCAGTATTTT. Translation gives CASRTGGASTDTQYF.